The 10 T cell receptor beta chains reported below all come from one sample, sequenced in a study of shared clonotypes between healthy human individuals. Here immunoSEQ multiplex PCR was the method, and the copy in TCRdb shows in-frame clones only, minus some. The data hold about 2.3 million clones, with 80% to 95% observed a single time. Sequenced material: naive CD4+ T cells from PBMCs. The subset is: CD45RA+ positively selected. The receptors come from a man aged 18 to 29 in good health. Some clones in this sample may be carry-over from other donors' samples.

On this clone: The same CDR3 also results from other DNA sequences found in this sample. The chain has TRBV5-1 and TRBJ1-1; no clear D gene. Trimming pared 0 bases from V and 0 bases from J, leaving 6 bases between. This CDR3 spans 14 amino acids. Germline V gives CDR1 SGHRS, CDR2 YFSETQ. CDR3 sequence reads: CASSLVAMNTEAFF. The CDR3 nucleotides read TGCGCCAGCAGCTTGGTCGCGATGAACACTGAAGCTTTCTTT.

The chain combines TRBV7-8 with TRBJ2-3; D is possibly TRBD2 (6 bases). Germline V gives CDR1 SGHVS, CDR2 FQNEAQ. V was trimmed by 8 bases and J by 3 bases, leaving 12 bases between them. The length of the CDR3 is 13 residues. CDR3 DNA sequence: TGTGCCAGCCTCCCCCTAGCGACAGATACGCAGTATTTT. Translating gives CASLPLATDTQYF.

This clone is a singleton in its sample. The rearrangement uses TRBV5-6 and TRBJ2-7; 9 positions agree with TRBD1. The trim removed 4 bases at V and 3 bases at J, leaving 8 bases unmatched. The CDR3 runs to 15 residues. The germline gives CDR1 SGHDT, CDR2 YYEEEE. The CDR3: CASSVGQGYIYEQYF. CDR3 coding DNA: TGTGCCAGCAGCGTCGGACAGGGGTATATCTACGAGCAGTACTTC.

CDR3 sequence reads: CASSEEEYPPYGYTF. The CDR3 nucleotides read TGTGCCAGCAGTGAAGAAGAGTATCCCCCCTATGGCTACACCTTC. The chain employs TRBV6-1 and TRBJ1-2; no firm D call. This CDR3 contains 15 residues. Germline CDR1 reads MNHNS; CDR2 reads SASEGT. V was shortened by 1 base and J by 4 bases, with 13 bases between the two germline ends.

This chain joins TRBV6-6 and TRBJ2-2; maybe TRBD1 (6 bases). Germline loops: CDR1 MNHNY, CDR2 SVGAGI (reference sequence). The CDR3 length is 15 residues. V lost 7 bases and J lost 9, with 21 bases in between. The DNA of the CDR3 is TGTGCCAGCACGAGCGGAGGCTTAGGGGGTCGGGAGCTGTTTTTT. This encodes CASTSGGLGGRELFF.

Regarding this clone: Additional DNA sequences in this sample encode the identical CDR3. V gene TRBV19 combines with J gene TRBJ1-5; D not certain. V was cut by 3 bases and J by 3 bases, with 9 bases left in between. Germline CDR1 and CDR2: LNHDA and SQIVND (reference sequence). This CDR3 comprises 14 residues. In DNA, the CDR3 is TGTGCCAGTAGTATCCGCGTTACCAATCAGCCCCAGCATTTT. Translating gives CASSIRVTNQPQHF.

This chain links TRBV9 with TRBJ2-7, with 9 bases aligning to TRBD2. The CDR3 sequence is 15 residues long. Germline CDR1 SGDLS, CDR2 YYNGEE. The ends lost 3 bases at V and 3 bases at J; junction bases unmatched: 7. CDR3 nucleotide sequence: TGTGCCAGCAGCGAGGGGAGCGGGAGGTTCTACGAGCAGTACTTC. The encoded protein is CASSEGSGRFYEQYF.

V and J are TRBV5-1 and TRBJ2-5; perhaps TRBD2 as D (6 bases). This CDR3 is built from 14 residues. Deletions cut 5 bases from V and 4 bases from J, with 15 bases between. From germline, CDR1 is SGHRS and CDR2 YFSETQ. Written as DNA, the CDR3 is TGCGCCAGCAGAACAGGAGGGGTTGGAGAGACCCAGTACTTC. It encodes CASRTGGVGETQYF.

The CDR3 sequence is CASTPGARGYTF. CDR3 in DNA: TGTGCCAGCACCCCGGGGGCAAGGGGCTACACCTTC. The chain uses TRBV28 and TRBJ1-2; D perhaps matches TRBD1 (6 bases). With 7 bases removed from V and 8 bases from J, the gap between germline ends came to 14 bases. The CDR3 has 12 residues. In germline, CDR1 is MDHEN, CDR2 SYDVKM.

The V call is TRBV6-5, the J call TRBJ2-1; TRBD1 aligns across 8 bases. The germline V gene has CDR1 MNHEY and CDR2 SVGAGI. V gave up 3 bases and J gave up 10 bases; unmatched junction bases: 11. The CDR3 is made up of 15 amino acids. CDR3 amino acids: CASSYGQGGPVEQFF. DNA of the CDR3: TGTGCCAGCAGTTATGGACAGGGTGGACCAGTAGAGCAGTTCTTC.